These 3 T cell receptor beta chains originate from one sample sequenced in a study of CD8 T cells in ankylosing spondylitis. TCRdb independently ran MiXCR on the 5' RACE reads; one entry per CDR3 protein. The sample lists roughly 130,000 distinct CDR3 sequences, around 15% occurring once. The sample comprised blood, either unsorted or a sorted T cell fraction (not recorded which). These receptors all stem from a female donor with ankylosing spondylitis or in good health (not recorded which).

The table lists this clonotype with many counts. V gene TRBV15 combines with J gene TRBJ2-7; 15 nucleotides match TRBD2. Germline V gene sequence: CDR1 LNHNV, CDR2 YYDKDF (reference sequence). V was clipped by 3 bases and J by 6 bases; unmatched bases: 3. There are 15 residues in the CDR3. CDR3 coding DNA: TGTGCCACCAGCAGGGGACTAGCGGGGGGATCCGAGCAGTACTTC. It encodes CATSRGLAGGSEQYF.

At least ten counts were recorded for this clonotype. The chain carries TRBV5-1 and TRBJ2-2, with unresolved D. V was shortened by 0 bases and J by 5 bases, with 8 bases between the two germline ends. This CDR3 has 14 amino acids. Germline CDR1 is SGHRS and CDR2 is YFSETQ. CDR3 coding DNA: TGCGCCAGCAGCTTGGCCGGGCAAACCGGGGAGCTGTTTTTT. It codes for CASSLAGQTGELFF. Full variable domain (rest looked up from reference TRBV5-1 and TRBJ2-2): KAGVTQTPRYLIKTRGQQVTLSCSPISGHRSVSWYQQTPGQGLQFLFEYFSETQRNKGNFPGRFSGRQFSNSRSEMNVSTLELGDSALYLCASSLAGQTGELFFGEGSRLTVL.

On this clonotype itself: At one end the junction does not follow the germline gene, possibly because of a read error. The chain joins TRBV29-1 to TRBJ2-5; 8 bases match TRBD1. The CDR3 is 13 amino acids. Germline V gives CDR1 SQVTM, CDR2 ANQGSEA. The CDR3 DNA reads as TGCAGCGTTGAACGGGACAGGCAAGAAACCCAGTACTTC. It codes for CSVERDRQETQYF. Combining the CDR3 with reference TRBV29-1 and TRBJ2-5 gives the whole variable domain SAVISQKPSRDICQRGTSLTIQCQVDSQVTMMFWYRQQPGQSLTLIATANQGSEATYESGFVIDKFPISRPNLTFSTLTVSNMSPEDSSIYLCSVERDRQETQYFGPGTRLLVL.